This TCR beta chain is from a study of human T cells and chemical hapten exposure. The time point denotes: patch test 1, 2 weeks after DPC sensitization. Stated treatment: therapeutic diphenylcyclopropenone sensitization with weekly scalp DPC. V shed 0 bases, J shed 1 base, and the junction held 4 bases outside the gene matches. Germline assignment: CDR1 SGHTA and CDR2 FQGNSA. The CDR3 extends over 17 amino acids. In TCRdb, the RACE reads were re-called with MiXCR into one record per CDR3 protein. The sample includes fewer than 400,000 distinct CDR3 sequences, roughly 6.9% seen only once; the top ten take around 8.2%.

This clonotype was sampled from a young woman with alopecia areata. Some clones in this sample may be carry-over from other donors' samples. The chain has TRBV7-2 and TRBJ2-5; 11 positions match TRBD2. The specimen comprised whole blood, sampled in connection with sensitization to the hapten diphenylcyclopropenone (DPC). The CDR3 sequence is CASSLAGSGGAQETQYF. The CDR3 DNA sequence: TGTGCCAGCAGCTTAGCGGGTAGCGGGGGGGCCCAAGAGACCCAGTACTTC.